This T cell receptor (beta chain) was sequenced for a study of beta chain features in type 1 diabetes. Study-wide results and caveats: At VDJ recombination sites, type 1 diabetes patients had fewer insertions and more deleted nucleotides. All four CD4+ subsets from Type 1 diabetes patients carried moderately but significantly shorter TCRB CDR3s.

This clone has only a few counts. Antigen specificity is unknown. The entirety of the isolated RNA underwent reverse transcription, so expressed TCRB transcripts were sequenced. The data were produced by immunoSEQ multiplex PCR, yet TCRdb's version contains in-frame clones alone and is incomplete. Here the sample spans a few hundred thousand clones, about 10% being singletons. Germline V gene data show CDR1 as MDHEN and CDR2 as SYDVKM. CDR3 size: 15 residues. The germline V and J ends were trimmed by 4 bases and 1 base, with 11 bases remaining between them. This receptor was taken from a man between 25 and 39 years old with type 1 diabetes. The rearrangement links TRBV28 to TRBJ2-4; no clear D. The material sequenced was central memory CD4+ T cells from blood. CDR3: CASSSVKTAKNIQYF. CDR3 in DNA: TGTGCCAGCAGTTCCGTTAAGACGGCCAAAAACATTCAGTACTTC.